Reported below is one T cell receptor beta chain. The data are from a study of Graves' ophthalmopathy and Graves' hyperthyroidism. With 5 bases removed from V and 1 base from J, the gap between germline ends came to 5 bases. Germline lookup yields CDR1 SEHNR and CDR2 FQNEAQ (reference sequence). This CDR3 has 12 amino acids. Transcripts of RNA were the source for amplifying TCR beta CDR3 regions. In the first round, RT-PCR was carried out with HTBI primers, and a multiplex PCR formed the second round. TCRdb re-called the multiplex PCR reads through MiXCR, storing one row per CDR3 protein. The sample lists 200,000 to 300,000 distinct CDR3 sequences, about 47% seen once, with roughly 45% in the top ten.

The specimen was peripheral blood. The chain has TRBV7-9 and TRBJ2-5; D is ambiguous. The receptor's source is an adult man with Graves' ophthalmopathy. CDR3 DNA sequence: TGTGCCAGCAGCGACCTCCAAGAGACCCAGTACTTC. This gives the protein CASSDLQETQYF. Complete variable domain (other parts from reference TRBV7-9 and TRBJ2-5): DTGVSQNPRHKITKRGQNVTFRCDPISEHNRLYWYRQTLGQGPEFLTYFQNEAQLEKSRLLSDRFSAERPKGSFSTLEIQRTEQGDSAMYLCASSDLQETQYFGPGTRLLVL.